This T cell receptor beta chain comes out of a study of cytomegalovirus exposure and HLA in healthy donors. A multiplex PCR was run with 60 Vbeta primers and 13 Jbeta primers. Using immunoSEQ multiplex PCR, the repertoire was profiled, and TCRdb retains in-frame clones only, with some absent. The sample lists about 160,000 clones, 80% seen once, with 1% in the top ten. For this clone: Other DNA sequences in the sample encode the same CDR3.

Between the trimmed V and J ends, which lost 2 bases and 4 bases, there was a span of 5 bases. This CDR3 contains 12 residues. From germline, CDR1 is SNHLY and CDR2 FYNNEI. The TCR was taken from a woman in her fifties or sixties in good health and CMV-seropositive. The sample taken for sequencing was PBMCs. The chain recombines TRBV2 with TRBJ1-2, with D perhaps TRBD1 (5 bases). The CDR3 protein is CASSERGYGYTF. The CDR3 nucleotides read TGTGCCAGCAGTGAAAGGGGCTATGGCTACACCTTC. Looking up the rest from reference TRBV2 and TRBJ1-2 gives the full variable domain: EPEVTQTPSHQVTQMGQEVILRCVPISNHLYFYWYRQILGQKVEFLVSFYNNEISEKSEIFDDQFSVERPDGSNFTLKIRSTKLEDSAMYFCASSERGYGYTFGSGTRLTVV.